The present T cell receptor beta chain was sequenced within a study of vaccination effects on CD4 cells after COVID-19. Study as a whole: Sampling occurred a median 72 days post second dose, range 14 to 241.

Study-level points and caveats: By a late point after vaccination, infection- and vaccine-induced clones had shrunk markedly through clonal contraction. Common cold coronavirus cross-reactivity was shown by only 1 of 255 vaccine-induced clones in healthy vaccinees.

Germline CDR1 is MNHEY and CDR2 is SVGAGI. The CDR3 sequence is 15 residues long. Trimming cost V 7 bases and J 9 bases; bases outside gene matches: 11. Produced via immunoSEQ multiplex PCR; TCRdb's table is partial and in-frame only. This table has 30,000 or so clones, 72% appearing once. For this clone: Its matching antigen is unknown.

Viral peptide pools were used in the ViraFEST assay to expand antigen-specific CD4+ T cells, and sequencing came afterward. Having been cultured for 10 days, the cells underwent CD4+ T cell isolation. Each participant received a vaccine that was either BNT162b2 or mRNA-1273, given as two doses. Cultures used roughly 1.8 million PBMC per well, about 10 IU/ml IL-2 and 10 ug/ml peptides. V gene TRBV6-5 combines with J gene TRBJ2-7, with TRBD2 matching over 14 bases. This sequence was found in a human donor who received a COVID-19 vaccine. Material: CD4+ T cells from PBMCs cultured with HCoV-229E spike peptides, obtained after COVID-19 vaccination. Written as DNA, the CDR3 is TGTGCCAGCACCTCCTCGACTAGCGGGAGGGAATGGCAGTACTTC. Translation gives CASTSSTSGREWQYF.